One sample yielded the 17 T cell receptor beta chains listed below, sequenced in a study of ipilimumab plus nivolumab after autologous stem cell transplantation. Sequenced by immunoSEQ multiplex PCR; TCRdb stores in-frame clones only, minus some. The data contain tens of thousands of clones, about 86% of them seen just once; the ten biggest clones take up roughly 5.6%. Sample: PBMCs, taken in a trial of ipilimumab plus nivolumab as post-transplant consolidation. These receptors all come from a male donor with diffuse large B-cell lymphoma.

The chain carries TRBV18 and TRBJ2-2; D might be TRBD2 (6 bases). Trimming pared 0 bases from V and 1 base from J, leaving 9 bases between. This CDR3 contains 16 residues. CDR1 is KGHSH and CDR2 is LQKENI in the germline V gene. CDR3 nucleotides: TGTGCCAGCTCACCACCAAACGGGGGGAACACCGGGGAGCTGTTTTTT. This gives the protein CASSPPNGGNTGELFF.

This clone was recorded once. The chain links TRBV30 to TRBJ1-4, with D possibly matching TRBD1 (6 bases). The CDR3 has 14 amino acids. The germline CDR1 and CDR2 sequences are GTSNPN and SVGIG (reference sequence). V was pared by 7 bases and J by 0 bases, with 12 bases between. CDR3: CASEEGATNEKLFF. DNA for the CDR3: TGTGCCTCAGAGGAGGGGGCAACTAATGAAAAACTGTTTTTT.

Only one count was recorded for this clone. The V and J genes are TRBV30 and TRBJ2-5; either TRBD1 or TRBD2 may fit D (6 bases each). This CDR3 comprises 14 residues. Trimming removed 3 bases at V and 5 bases at J, with 16 bases between. Per germline, CDR1 GTSNPN and CDR2 SVGIG (reference sequence). The CDR3 loop is CAWRRGAIGETQYF. In DNA form, the CDR3 reads TGTGCCTGGAGAAGGGGGGCCATCGGGGAGACCCAGTACTTC.

Points on this clone: This CDR3 is also generated by other DNA sequences in the sample. This chain links TRBV2 with TRBJ2-2, with D hard to call. CDR3 length equals 14 residues. CDR1 and CDR2 (germline): SNHLY, FYNNEI. Trimming cost V 5 bases and J 0 bases, with 7 bases left between them. The CDR3 spells CASSYVSNTGELFF. Written as DNA, the CDR3 is TGTGCCAGCAGTTATGTCTCGAACACCGGGGAGCTGTTTTTT.

The V call is TRBV14, the J call TRBJ2-2, with D unclear. Germline assignment: CDR1 SGHDN and CDR2 FVKESK. V was shortened by 2 bases and J by 2 bases, with 6 bases between the two germline ends. The CDR3 contains 14 residues. The CDR3 region has the DNA TGTGCCAGCAGCCAAAGACCCAACACCGGGGAGCTGTTTTTT. Translated: CASSQRPNTGELFF.

The rearrangement joins TRBV4-3 to TRBJ2-1; D perhaps matches TRBD1 (6 bases). Germline V lookup: CDR1 LGHNA, CDR2 YSLEER. Trimming pared 4 bases from V and 5 bases from J, leaving 12 bases between. This CDR3 has 14 residues. The CDR3 DNA reads TGCGCCAGCAGCCTCACAGGGTTGGACAATGAGCAGTTCTTC. Protein product: CASSLTGLDNEQFF.

The V and J genes are TRBV5-8 and TRBJ1-2; the D is unclear. Germline CDR1 SGHTS, CDR2 YDEGEE. The V and J ends lost 0 bases and 5 bases respectively, with 8 bases between them. This CDR3 spans 13 amino acids. CDR3 loop: CASSLDRVYGYTF. CDR3 DNA sequence: TGTGCCAGCAGCTTGGATAGAGTGTATGGCTACACCTTC.

V gene TRBV5-4 combines with J gene TRBJ2-3; 9 bases agree with TRBD2. The CDR3 is 17 amino acids. The germline CDR1 and CDR2 sequences are SGHNT and YYREEE (reference sequence). With V trimmed by 0 bases and J by 3 bases, 8 bases remained unmatched. The CDR3 region has the DNA TGTGCCAGCAGCTTGGAGGTCGGTCTAGCGGGGACAGATACGCAGTATTTT. Amino acids: CASSLEVGLAGTDTQYF. The variable domain in full, with the rest retrieved from reference TRBV5-4 and TRBJ2-3, is ETGVTQSPTHLIKTRGQQVTLRCSSQSGHNTVSWYQQALGQGPQFIFQYYREEENGRGNFPPRFSGLQFPNYSSELNVNALELDDSALYLCASSLEVGLAGTDTQYFGPGTRLTVL.

The rearrangement uses TRBV6-5 and TRBJ1-6, with TRBD1 as a possible D gene (6 bases). Germline assignment: CDR1 MNHEY and CDR2 SVGAGI. V dropped 2 bases and J dropped 7 bases, with 9 bases sitting between them. The CDR3 is 14 residues long. The CDR3 protein is CASSYRGLNSPLHF. The DNA for the CDR3 is TGTGCCAGCAGTTACCGGGGGCTCAATTCACCCCTCCACTTT.

The rearrangement uses TRBV30 and TRBJ1-2; 8 bases align to TRBD1. This CDR3 spans 13 amino acids. Germline V lookup: CDR1 GTSNPN, CDR2 SVGIG (reference sequence). V was clipped by 3 bases and J by 3 bases; unmatched bases: 3. For the CDR3, the DNA is TGTGCCTGGAGCGCAGGGGGCGACTATGGCTACACCTTC. Translated, it gives CAWSAGGDYGYTF. The full variable domain, rest sourced from reference TRBV30 and TRBJ1-2, is SQTIHQWPATLVQPVGSPLSLECTVEGTSNPNLYWYRQAAGRGLQLLFYSVGIGQISSEVPQNLSASRPQDRQFILSSKKLLLSDSGFYLCAWSAGGDYGYTFGSGTRLTVV.

This sequence joins TRBV28 and TRBJ1-1, with 8 nucleotides matching TRBD1. Germline lookup yields CDR1 MDHEN and CDR2 SYDVKM. This CDR3 is 16 amino acids long. Trimming took 6 bases from V and 0 from J; bases not matched to a gene: 9. The CDR3 region has the DNA TGTGCCAGCAGATTGCGACAGGGGATCTTGAACACTGAAGCTTTCTTT. Translation: CASRLRQGILNTEAFF.

The chain combines TRBV18 with TRBJ2-7; D is tentatively TRBD1 or TRBD2 (5 bases each). The CDR3 spans 15 residues. CDR1 and CDR2 (germline): KGHSH, LQKENI. V gave up 4 bases and J gave up 3 bases, with 16 bases separating them. The CDR3: CASSLRDGVGYEQYF. The CDR3 nucleotides are TGTGCCAGCTCACTAAGGGACGGAGTAGGCTACGAGCAGTACTTC.

V is TRBV5-8 and J is TRBJ1-2; TRBD1 aligns across 7 bases. V dropped 2 bases and J dropped 7; count of bases not matched to a gene: 8. The CDR3 spans 14 residues. CDR1 SGHTS and CDR2 YDEGEE come from the germline V gene. The CDR3 is CASSFRDRESGYTF. The CDR3 DNA reads as TGTGCCAGCAGCTTCCGAGACAGGGAAAGTGGCTACACCTTC.

This clone was observed a handful of times. This sequence joins TRBV7-9 and TRBJ1-1; D gene ambiguous. V was clipped by 2 bases and J by 3 bases, with 10 bases between them. The CDR3 sequence is 14 residues long. Germline assignment: CDR1 SEHNR and CDR2 FQNEAQ (reference sequence). In DNA form, the CDR3 reads TGTGCCAGCAGCTTAACTCAGGAAGACACTGAAGCTTTCTTT. Its protein product is CASSLTQEDTEAFF.

The gene calls are TRBV6-5 and TRBJ2-2; D not resolved. Trimming left V 2 bases short and J 4 bases short, with 8 bases between. CDR3 length: 14 amino acids. Germline V lookup: CDR1 MNHEY, CDR2 SVGAGI. The CDR3 here is CASSYPDPTGELFF. The CDR3 DNA sequence: TGTGCCAGCAGTTACCCGGATCCCACCGGGGAGCTGTTTTTT.

The chain recombines TRBV10-1 with TRBJ1-1; D uncertain. Trimming pared 7 bases from V and 2 bases from J, leaving 11 bases between. The CDR3 is 13 residues long. Germline V gene sequence: CDR1 WNHNN, CDR2 SYGVQD (reference sequence). CDR3 sequence: CASIPATNTEAFF. The CDR3 DNA follows: TGCGCCAGCATACCGGCGACTAACACTGAAGCTTTCTTT.

The genes are TRBV5-1 and TRBJ2-7; TRBD2 matches at 12 bases. Per germline, CDR1 SGHRS and CDR2 YFSETQ. The trim removed 0 bases at V and 4 bases at J, leaving 8 bases unmatched. This CDR3 has 17 amino acids. This CDR3 reads CASSLVNFGLAGYEQYF. CDR3 nucleotide sequence: TGCGCCAGCAGCTTGGTAAATTTCGGACTAGCGGGATACGAGCAGTACTTC.